The source of this T cell receptor (beta chain) is a study of cytomegalovirus exposure and HLA in healthy donors. General study findings and limits: Among the most significant clusters, several appeared linked to common viral pathogens in a later analysis.

The CDR3 consists of 15 residues. V trimming: 3 bases; J trimming: 4 bases; junction bases outside the gene matches: 1. Germline V gives CDR1 SGHAT, CDR2 FQDESV (reference sequence). It was with 60 Vbeta and 13 Jbeta primers that the PCR ran. This table comes from immunoSEQ multiplex PCR, and its TCRdb copy is limited to in-frame clones, with some not included. The sample records about 180,000 clones, 82% being singletons. In the case of this clone: What it binds is unknown.

The TCR originated in a man aged 40-49 years in good health and CMV-seronegative. V is TRBV11-1 and J is TRBJ2-1; 12 bases match TRBD2. Sequences were obtained from PBMCs. The CDR3 DNA reads as TGTGCCAGCAGCTTGGGACTAGCGGGTTACAATGAGCAGTTCTTC. Translation: CASSLGLAGYNEQFF. Filled out from reference TRBV11-1 and TRBJ2-1, the complete variable domain reads EAEVAQSPRYKITEKSQAVAFWCDPISGHATLYWYRQILGQGPELLVQFQDESVVDDSQLPKDRFSAERLKGVDSTLKIQPAELGDSAMYLCASSLGLAGYNEQFFGPGTRLTVL.